The 30 T cell receptor beta chains given below trace back to one sample, sequenced in a study of T cells in Graves' hyperthyroidism and ophthalmopathy. Amplification yielded TCR beta CDR3 regions, with RNA transcripts as the source. In the first-round RT-PCR of the TCR CDR3, the HTBI primer set was used. A single record per CDR3 protein comes from TCRdb applying MiXCR to the multiplex PCR reads. The table records 300,000 to 450,000 distinct CDR3 sequences, roughly 12% of them present only once. What was sequenced was blood. These TCRs come from a man aged 25-45 years with Graves' hyperthyroidism that later progressed to Graves' ophthalmopathy.

On this clonotype: An end of the junction does not agree with germline; a read error may underlie this. V gene TRBV7-7 combines with J gene TRBJ2-1, with a weak D call TRBD2 (6 bases). CDR3 size: 14 residues. CDR1 and CDR2 (germline): SSHAT, FNYEAQ (reference sequence). The DNA for the CDR3 is TGTGCTAGCAGCTTAGGGACTCGTCCCAATGAGCAGTTCTTC. As protein: CASSLGTRPNEQFF.

This clonotype occurred many times. The chain couples TRBV3-1 to TRBJ2-7, with D unresolved. The germline gives CDR1 LGHDT, CDR2 YNNKEL (reference sequence). With 4 bases removed from V and 2 bases from J, the gap between germline ends came to 12 bases. The CDR3 totals 14 residues. The CDR3 reads CASSPPWRAYEQYF. CDR3 bases: TGTGCCAGCAGCCCCCCGTGGAGAGCCTACGAGCAGTACTTC.

This clonotype was found many times. The CDR3 protein is CASSRGLGQPQHF. The CDR3 nucleotides read TGTGCCAGCAGCAGGGGGCTCGGCCAGCCCCAGCATTTT. The J gene is TRBJ1-5, the V gene TRBV2, with 8 bases identical to TRBD1. V lost 6 bases, J lost 7 bases, and 5 bases stayed unmatched. Germline CDR1 and CDR2: SNHLY and FYNNEI. The CDR3 covers 13 residues.

A word on this clonotype: A much larger clone lies one base from this, so it may be a read error. The chain links TRBV7-9 to TRBJ2-7, with D possibly being TRBD1 (5 bases). Per germline, CDR1 SEHNR and CDR2 FQNEAQ (reference sequence). The CDR3 runs 17 residues. The germline V and J ends were trimmed by 5 bases and 5 bases, with 25 bases remaining between them. The CDR3 region has the DNA TGTGCCAGCAGCCCCTATGCTCCCGTGGACATCACGGACGAGCAGTACTTC. Its protein is CASSPYAPVDITDEQYF.

This clonotype has at least ten counts. The V and J genes are TRBV5-5 and TRBJ1-1; TRBD1 aligns across 8 bases. V was clipped by 3 bases and J by 1 base; unmatched bases: 11. This CDR3 has 17 residues. Germline CDR1 SGHKS, CDR2 YYEKEE (reference sequence). DNA of the CDR3: TGTGCCAGCAGCTACCATCCGGGACAGGAGGGGAACACTGAAGCTTTCTTT. Translating gives CASSYHPGQEGNTEAFF.

This clonotype was observed a handful of times. In DNA, the CDR3 is TGCAGTGCTAGATCGGCGGATCCGAAAAATTCACCCCTCCACTTT. Encoded protein: CSARSADPKNSPLHF. The rearrangement links TRBV20-1 to TRBJ1-6; no reliable D call. This CDR3 has 15 residues. V lost 2 bases, J lost 7 bases, and 15 bases lay in between. Per germline, CDR1 DFQATT and CDR2 SNEGSKA (reference sequence).

This clonotype was recorded many times. V and J are TRBV27 and TRBJ2-3, with TRBD2 identical over 11 bases. Germline CDR1 is MNHEY and CDR2 is SMNVEV (reference sequence). This CDR3 has 14 amino acids. J was trimmed by 7 bases and V by 5 bases; bases with no gene match: 5. The chain's CDR3 is CASSNGLAGNTQYF. CDR3 DNA: TGTGCCAGCAGTAACGGACTAGCGGGTAATACGCAGTATTTT.

Only a few counts were recorded for this clonotype. This chain joins TRBV10-2 and TRBJ2-1, with 8 bases aligning to TRBD2. Germline lookup yields CDR1 WSHSY and CDR2 SAAADI. The CDR3 runs to 16 residues. Germline trimming cut 3 bases from V and 0 bases from J; bases unmatched to any gene: 4. DNA of the CDR3: TGCGCCAGCAGTGATGTCGGGGGGGCCTCCTACAATGAGCAGTTCTTC. Translating gives CASSDVGGASYNEQFF.

The chain combines TRBV20-1 with TRBJ2-7; TRBD1 matches 8 bases. The germline CDR1 and CDR2 sequences are DFQATT and SNEGSKA (reference sequence). The CDR3 extends over 14 amino acids. V gave up 7 bases and J gave up 4 bases; unmatched junction bases: 12. In nucleotides, the CDR3 is TGCAGTGGGGTTTCCGGACAGGGAACGTACGAGCAGTACTTC. This gives the protein CSGVSGQGTYEQYF.

The sample holds many counts of this clonotype. The chain joins TRBV6-1 to TRBJ2-2; the D gene could be TRBD1 or TRBD2 (5 bases each). The CDR3 totals 15 residues. CDR1 and CDR2 from the germline V gene are MNHNS and SASEGT. V was pared by 0 bases and J by 5 bases, with 10 bases between. The CDR3 sequence: CASSEAAGGTGELFF. CDR3 nucleotide sequence: TGTGCCAGCAGTGAAGCGGCTGGGGGAACCGGGGAGCTGTTTTTT.

The V call is TRBV6-5, the J call TRBJ2-6; D remains ambiguous. The V and J ends lost 2 bases and 2 bases respectively, with 7 bases between them. Germline V gene lookup returns CDR1 MNHEY and CDR2 SVGAGI. The CDR3 totals 15 residues. The CDR3 DNA sequence: TGTGCCAGCAGTTACGTGGGGACTGGGGCCAACGTCCTGACTTTC. This sequence encodes CASSYVGTGANVLTF.

The chain employs TRBV19 and TRBJ2-3, with 10 bases that match TRBD1. This CDR3 has 16 amino acids. Trimming cost V 0 bases and J 4 bases; bases outside gene matches: 4. Germline CDR1 reads LNHDA; CDR2 reads SQIVND (reference sequence). The CDR3 protein is CASSIDRDRGADTQYF. CDR3 DNA sequence: TGTGCCAGTAGTATAGATCGGGACAGGGGTGCAGATACGCAGTATTTT.

This clonotype was counted at least ten times. This rearrangement joins TRBV9 to TRBJ1-2, with 8 bases lining up with TRBD1. The CDR3 length is 15 residues. V lost 0 bases and J lost 2; bases outside the gene matches: 3. Germline lookup yields CDR1 SGDLS and CDR2 YYNGEE. The CDR3 DNA reads TGTGCCAGCAGCGTAGGGACAGGGATCAACTATGGCTACACCTTC. It codes for CASSVGTGINYGYTF.

DNA of the CDR3: TGTGCCAGCTCACCAGGAAGGACAGGCGTCTACGAGCAGTACTTC. Its translation: CASSPGRTGVYEQYF. J is TRBJ2-7 and V is TRBV18; TRBD1 agrees at 7 bases. V gave up 2 bases and J gave up 3 bases; unmatched junction bases: 7. The CDR3 runs 15 residues. Germline CDR1 and CDR2: KGHSH and LQKENI.

This clonotype was observed a handful of times. The V and J genes are TRBV7-8 and TRBJ2-1, with TRBD2 as a possible D gene (6 bases). V lost 1 base to trimming and J lost 4 bases, with 17 bases between them. The germline V gene has CDR1 SGHVS and CDR2 FQNEAQ. This CDR3 is built from 17 residues. Here the CDR3 reads CASSLGAGRGGYNEQFF. CDR3 DNA: TGTGCCAGCAGCTTAGGGGCGGGGCGGGGTGGATACAATGAGCAGTTCTTC.

There are many counts of this clonotype. This chain uses TRBV6-1 with TRBJ2-5; no firm D call. The CDR3 has 14 amino acids. Germline CDR1 reads MNHNS; CDR2 reads SASEGT. Between the trimmed V and J ends, which lost 7 bases and 9 bases, there was a span of 21 bases. The CDR3 nucleotides are TGTGCCAGCACTGTGCACCCGGCAAAGTCGGCCCAGTACTTC. This sequence encodes CASTVHPAKSAQYF.

In its sample, this clonotype was seen a few times. V and J are TRBV28 and TRBJ1-2; D possibly corresponds to TRBD1 (6 bases). Trimming shortened V by 8 bases and J by 3 bases, and 19 bases separated the two germline ends. The CDR3 covers 15 residues. The germline CDR1 and CDR2 sequences are MDHEN and SYDVKM. DNA for the CDR3: TGTGCCAGCTCCCCCGGGGGGGCGATAGACTATGGCTACACCTTC. Its protein is CASSPGGAIDYGYTF.

In its sample, this clonotype was seen a few times. This chain joins TRBV10-3 and TRBJ2-1, with D maybe TRBD1 (8 bases). Germline CDR1 is ENHRY and CDR2 is SYGVKD. V lost 6 bases and J 6 bases, leaving 18 bases between the germline ends. The CDR3 runs to 15 residues. This CDR3 reads CAIRGEGQAFNEQFF. CDR3 DNA: TGTGCCATCAGGGGGGAGGGACAGGCGTTCAATGAGCAGTTCTTC.

This clonotype was detected many times. The V gene is TRBV20-1, the J gene TRBJ2-3; 8 bases line up with TRBD2. The CDR3 consists of 14 residues. After removal of 6 bases from V and 4 bases from J, the junction contained 9 bases not matched to a gene. Germline-derived CDR1 and CDR2 are DFQATT and SNEGSKA (reference sequence). DNA for the CDR3: TGCAGTGCGTCCAGGGCGGGGGGTTCAGATACGCAGTATTTT. This gives the protein CSASRAGGSDTQYF.

The table lists this clonotype with a few counts. This sequence joins TRBV27 and TRBJ2-5, with D perhaps assigned TRBD1 or TRBD2 (6 bases each). In germline, CDR1 is MNHEY, CDR2 SMNVEV (reference sequence). The CDR3 length is 17 residues. Trimming left V 6 bases short and J 1 base short, with 21 bases between. The CDR3 nucleotides read TGTGCCAGCAGAAAAATTAGGGGGGCGGACTCCCAAGAGACCCAGTACTTC. Its protein is CASRKIRGADSQETQYF.

Points on this clonotype: Being one base from a much bigger clone, this may be a read error. The chain uses TRBV6-5 and TRBJ1-6; the D is unclear. V was pared by 4 bases and J by 4 bases, with 8 bases between. Germline V gives CDR1 MNHEY, CDR2 SVGAGI. This CDR3 contains 14 residues. The CDR3 region is CASSCEHYNSPLHF. In DNA, the CDR3 is TGTGCCAGCAGTTGCGAACATTATAATTCACCCCTCCACTTT.

The sample holds many counts of this clonotype. This chain joins TRBV11-3 and TRBJ2-1; 8 nucleotides match TRBD2. CDR3 length: 12 residues. J lost 14 bases, V lost 5 bases, and 8 bases had no gene match. The germline V gene encodes CDR1 SGHNT and CDR2 YENEEA. In nucleotides, the CDR3 is TGTGCCAGCAGCCCGAGCGGGGGCGGGGAGTTCTTC. It yields the protein CASSPSGGGEFF.

The CDR3: CASGDGPTNTGELFF. The DNA for the CDR3 is TGTGCCAGCGGGGACGGACCTACGAACACCGGGGAGCTGTTTTTT. The chain couples TRBV7-8 to TRBJ2-2; tentatively, D is TRBD1 or TRBD2 (5 bases each). Looked up from germline, CDR1 is SGHVS and CDR2 is FQNEAQ. The CDR3 is 15 amino acids. The V end lost 8 bases, the J end lost 0 bases, and 13 bases lay between the germline ends.

Comment on this clonotype: A much larger clone lies one base from this, so it may be a read error. V gene TRBV5-1 combines with J gene TRBJ2-7, with D perhaps being TRBD1 or TRBD2 (5 bases each). Germline CDR1 reads SGHRS; CDR2 reads YFSETQ. This CDR3 region has 15 residues. The chain's CDR3 is CASSFWDGNSYEHYF. The CDR3 coding sequence is TGCGCCAGCAGCTTTTGGGACGGAAACTCCTACGAGCATTACTTC.

The table lists this clonotype with many counts. The junction departs from the called germline gene at one end, perhaps through a read error. V is TRBV5-1 and J is TRBJ2-5; D gene ambiguous. This CDR3 comprises 12 residues. CDR1 is SGHRS and CDR2 is YFSETQ in the germline V gene. The CDR3 DNA reads as TGTGCCAGCAGCTTAGCTTCGGAGACCCAGTACTTC. The encoded protein is CASSLASETQYF.

This sequence joins TRBV20-1 and TRBJ1-5; the D gene is possibly TRBD1 (6 bases). The V gene's germline CDR1 is DFQATT and CDR2 SNEGSKA (reference sequence). Trimming pared 6 bases from V and 2 bases from J, leaving 14 bases between. The CDR3 runs 14 residues. The CDR3 coding sequence is TGCAGTGCCAGACCAGGGGCTGGCAATCAGCCCCAGCATTTT. Residues: CSARPGAGNQPQHF.

This clonotype was recorded a few times. V gene TRBV18 combines with J gene TRBJ2-7; a possible D gene is TRBD1 (6 bases). Germline CDR1 is KGHSH and CDR2 is LQKENI. V was trimmed by 6 bases and J by 2 bases, leaving 17 bases between them. The length of the CDR3 is 15 residues. This CDR3 is CASSPGPTGTYEQYF. CDR3 nucleotides: TGTGCCAGCTCGCCCGGGCCTACAGGGACCTACGAGCAGTACTTC. The complete variable domain, with remaining parts taken from reference TRBV18 and TRBJ2-7, reads NAGVMQNPRHLVRRRGQEARLRCSPMKGHSHVYWYRQLPEEGLKFMVYLQKENIIDESGMPKERFSAEFPKEGPSILRIQQVVRGDSAAYFCASSPGPTGTYEQYFGPGTRLTVT.

This clonotype was seen only a few times. The V gene is TRBV11-2, the J gene TRBJ2-7; D may be TRBD1 or TRBD2 (5 bases each). The CDR3 is 15 amino acids. V lost 3 bases and J 5 bases, leaving 17 bases between the germline ends. Germline values: CDR1 SGHAT, CDR2 FQNNGV. The chain's CDR3 is CASSFTDGASHEQYF. CDR3 coding DNA: TGTGCCAGCAGCTTTACCGACGGGGCTTCCCACGAGCAGTACTTC.

This clonotype was seen ten or more times. V usage is TRBV2 and J usage is TRBJ2-7, with D uncertain. CDR1 is SNHLY and CDR2 is FYNNEI in the germline V gene. CDR3 length equals 12 residues. V was cut by 5 bases and J by 5 bases, with 10 bases left in between. The CDR3 region is CASSPRGHEQYF. Written as DNA, the CDR3 is TGTGCCAGCAGTCCGCGTGGGCACGAGCAGTACTTC.

This clonotype was seen at least ten times. This chain joins TRBV18 and TRBJ2-3; maybe TRBD1 (6 bases). Germline-derived CDR1 and CDR2 are KGHSH and LQKENI. The CDR3 sequence is 15 residues long. V was trimmed by 6 bases and J by 0 bases, leaving 13 bases between them. The CDR3 nucleotides read TGTGCCAGCTCCCCAGACAGGCTAAGCACAGATACGCAGTATTTT. Encoded protein: CASSPDRLSTDTQYF.